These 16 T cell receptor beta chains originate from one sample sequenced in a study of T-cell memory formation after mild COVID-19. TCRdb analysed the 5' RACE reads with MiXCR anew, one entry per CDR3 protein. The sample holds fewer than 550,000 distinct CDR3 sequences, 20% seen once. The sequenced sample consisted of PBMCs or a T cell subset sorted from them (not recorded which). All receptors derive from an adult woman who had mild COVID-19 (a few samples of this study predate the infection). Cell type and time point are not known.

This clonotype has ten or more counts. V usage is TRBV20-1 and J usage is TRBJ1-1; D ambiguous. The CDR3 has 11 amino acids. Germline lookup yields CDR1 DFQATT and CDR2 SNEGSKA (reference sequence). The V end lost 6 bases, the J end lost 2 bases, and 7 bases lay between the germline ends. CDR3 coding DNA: TGCAGTGCCCTGATTAACACTGAAGCTTTCTTT. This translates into CSALINTEAFF.

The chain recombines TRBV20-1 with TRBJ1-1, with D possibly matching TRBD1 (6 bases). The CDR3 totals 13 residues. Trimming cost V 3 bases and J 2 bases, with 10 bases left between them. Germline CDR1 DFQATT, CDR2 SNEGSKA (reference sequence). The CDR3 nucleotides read TGCAGTGCTAGTAAAGGGGGAAACACTGAAGCTTTCTTT. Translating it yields CSASKGGNTEAFF.

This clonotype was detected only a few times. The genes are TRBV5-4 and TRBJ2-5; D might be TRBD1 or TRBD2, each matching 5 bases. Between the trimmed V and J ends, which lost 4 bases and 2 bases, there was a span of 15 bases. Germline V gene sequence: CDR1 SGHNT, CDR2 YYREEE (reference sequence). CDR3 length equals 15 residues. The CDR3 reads CASSPGWGLQETQYF. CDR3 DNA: TGTGCCAGCAGCCCTGGCTGGGGGTTACAAGAGACCCAGTACTTC.

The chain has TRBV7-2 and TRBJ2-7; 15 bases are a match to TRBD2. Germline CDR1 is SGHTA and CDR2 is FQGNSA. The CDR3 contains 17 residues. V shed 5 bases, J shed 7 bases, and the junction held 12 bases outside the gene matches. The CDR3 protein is CASSIGLAGGPEGEQYF. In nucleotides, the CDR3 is TGTGCCAGCAGCATCGGACTAGCGGGAGGGCCAGAGGGAGAGCAGTACTTC.

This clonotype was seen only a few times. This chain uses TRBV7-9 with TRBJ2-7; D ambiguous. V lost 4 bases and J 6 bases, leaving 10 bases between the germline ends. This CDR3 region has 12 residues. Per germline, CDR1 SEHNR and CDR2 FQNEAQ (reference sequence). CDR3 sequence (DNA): TGTGCCAGCAGCTCCCTCCAAGCCGAGCAGTACTTC. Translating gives CASSSLQAEQYF.

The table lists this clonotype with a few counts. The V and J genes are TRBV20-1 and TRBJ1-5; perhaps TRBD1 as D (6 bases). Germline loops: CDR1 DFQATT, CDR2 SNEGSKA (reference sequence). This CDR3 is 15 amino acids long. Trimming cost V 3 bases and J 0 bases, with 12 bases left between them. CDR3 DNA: TGCAGTGCTAGCCAGGGGAGGAGTAGCAATCAGCCCCAGCATTTT. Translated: CSASQGRSSNQPQHF.

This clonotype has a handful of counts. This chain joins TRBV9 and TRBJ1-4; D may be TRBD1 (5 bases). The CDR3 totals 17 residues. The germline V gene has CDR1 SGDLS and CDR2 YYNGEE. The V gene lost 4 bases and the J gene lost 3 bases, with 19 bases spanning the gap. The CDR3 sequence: CASSPQAGHSANEKLFF. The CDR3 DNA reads TGTGCCAGCAGCCCCCAGGCGGGGCACTCGGCTAATGAAAAACTGTTTTTT.

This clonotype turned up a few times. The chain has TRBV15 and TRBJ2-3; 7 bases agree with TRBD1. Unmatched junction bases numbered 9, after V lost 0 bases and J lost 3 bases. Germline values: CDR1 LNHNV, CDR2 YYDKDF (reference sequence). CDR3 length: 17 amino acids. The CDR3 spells CATSRDGRGRGTDTQYF. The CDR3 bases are TGTGCCACCAGCAGAGATGGTAGGGGGCGAGGAACAGATACGCAGTATTTT.

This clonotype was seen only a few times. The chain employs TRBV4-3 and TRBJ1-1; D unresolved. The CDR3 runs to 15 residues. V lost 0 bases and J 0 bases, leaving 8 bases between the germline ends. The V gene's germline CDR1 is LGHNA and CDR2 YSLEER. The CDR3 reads CASSQDPGLNTEAFF. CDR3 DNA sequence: TGCGCCAGCAGCCAAGACCCTGGGCTGAACACTGAAGCTTTCTTT.

DNA of the CDR3: TGTGCCACCAGTGACCGACAGGGAGTTGAGTATGGCTACACCTTC. Translation: CATSDRQGVEYGYTF. The chain employs TRBV24-1 and TRBJ1-2; 7 positions match TRBD1. Trimming removed 4 bases from V and 5 bases from J; junction bases left unmatched: 9. Germline CDR1 is KGHDR and CDR2 is SFDVKD. This CDR3 region has 15 residues.

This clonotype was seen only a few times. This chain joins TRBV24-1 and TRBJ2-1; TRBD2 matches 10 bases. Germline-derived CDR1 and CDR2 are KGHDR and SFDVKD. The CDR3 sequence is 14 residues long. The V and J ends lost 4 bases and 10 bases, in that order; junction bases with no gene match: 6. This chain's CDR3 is CATSEASGRGEQFF. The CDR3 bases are TGTGCCACCAGTGAGGCTAGCGGGAGAGGGGAGCAGTTCTTC.

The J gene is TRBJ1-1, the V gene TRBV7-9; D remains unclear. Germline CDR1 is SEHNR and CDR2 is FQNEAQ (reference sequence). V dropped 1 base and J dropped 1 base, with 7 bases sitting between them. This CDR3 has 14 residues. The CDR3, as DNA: TGTGCCAGCAGCTTAGTCGGCCAGAACACTGAAGCTTTCTTT. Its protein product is CASSLVGQNTEAFF.

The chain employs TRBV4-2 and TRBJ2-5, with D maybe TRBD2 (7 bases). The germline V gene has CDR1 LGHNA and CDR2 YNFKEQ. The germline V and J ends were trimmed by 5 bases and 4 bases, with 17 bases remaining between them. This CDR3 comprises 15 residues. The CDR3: CASSLGGGGRETQYF. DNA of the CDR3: TGTGCCAGCAGCTTGGGGGGCGGGGGACGAGAGACCCAGTACTTC.

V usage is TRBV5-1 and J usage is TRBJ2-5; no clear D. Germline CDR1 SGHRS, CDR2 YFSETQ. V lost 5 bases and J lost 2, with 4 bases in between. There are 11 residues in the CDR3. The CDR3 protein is CASRAQETQYF. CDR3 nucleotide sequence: TGCGCCAGCAGGGCACAAGAGACCCAGTACTTC.

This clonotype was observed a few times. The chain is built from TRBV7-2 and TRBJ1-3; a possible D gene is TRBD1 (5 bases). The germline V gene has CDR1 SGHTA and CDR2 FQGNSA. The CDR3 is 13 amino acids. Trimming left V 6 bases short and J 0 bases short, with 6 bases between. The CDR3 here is CASRQASGNTIYF. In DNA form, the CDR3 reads TGTGCCAGCAGACAGGCCTCTGGAAACACCATATATTTT.

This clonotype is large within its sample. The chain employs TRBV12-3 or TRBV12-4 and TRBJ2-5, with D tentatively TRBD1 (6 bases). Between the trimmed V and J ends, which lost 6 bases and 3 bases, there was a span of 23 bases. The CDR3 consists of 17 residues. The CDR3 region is CASSLMGARDGKETQYF. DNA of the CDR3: TGTGCCAGCAGCCTAATGGGGGCCCGGGACGGCAAAGAGACCCAGTACTTC.